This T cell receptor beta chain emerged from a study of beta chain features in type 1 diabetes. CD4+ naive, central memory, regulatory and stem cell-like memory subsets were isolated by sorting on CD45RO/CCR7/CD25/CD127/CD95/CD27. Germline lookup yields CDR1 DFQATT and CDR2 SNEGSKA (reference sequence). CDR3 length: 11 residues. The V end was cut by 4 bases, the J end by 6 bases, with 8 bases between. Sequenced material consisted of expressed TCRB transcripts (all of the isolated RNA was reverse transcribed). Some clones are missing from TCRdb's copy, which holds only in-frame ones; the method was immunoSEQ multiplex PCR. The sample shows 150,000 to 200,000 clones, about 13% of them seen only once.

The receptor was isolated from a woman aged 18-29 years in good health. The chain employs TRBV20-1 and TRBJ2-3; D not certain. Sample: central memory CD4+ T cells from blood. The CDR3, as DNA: TGCAGTGCTATTTCCCGGGATACGCAGTATTTT. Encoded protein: CSAISRDTQYF.